This entry features one TCR beta chain sequence. These data come from a study of blood T cell repertoires in COVID-19. Study-level background: Acute and convalescent COVID-19 samples came from the United States, Italy and Spain.

CDR3 length equals 17 residues. The ends lost 5 bases at V and 3 bases at J; junction bases unmatched: 13. Germline CDR1 LNHDA, CDR2 SQIVND (reference sequence). Authors' methods: Estimates of nucleated cell counts were drawn from the amplification of reference gene primers. Only in-frame clones appear in the TCRdb table, and some are missing; sequencing was by immunoSEQ multiplex PCR. V, J and clone size were drawn from that table, and D and trimming were deduced from the DNA. The sample lists some 250,000 clones, 91% occurring once. Everyone who took part was roughly 18 to 89 years old, and they came from about 25 US areas. Which cohort a participant joined came from the clinical history participants gave.

This clonotype originated in a human donor in a cohort exposed to, infected with or recovered from COVID-19 (not recorded which). The donor label of this sample is uncertain. The source material was PBMCs or T cells enriched from blood (not recorded which). This sequence joins TRBV19 and TRBJ1-2; TRBD1 matches 9 bases. CDR3 sequence (DNA): TGTGCCAGTAGTCCTCGCAGGGACAGGGCCTTCCACTATGGCTACACCTTC. It is translated as CASSPRRDRAFHYGYTF.